This T cell receptor (beta chain) was identified during a study of cytomegalovirus exposure and HLA in healthy donors. Regarding the study as a whole: TCR beta sequences reportedly predicted most subjects' HLA-A and HLA-B alleles accurately. It was confirmed in vitro that three of the CMV-associated chains were specific for CMV antigens. Several V segments, TRBV6-2 and TRBV6-3 among them, could not be told apart and were dropped.

V was clipped by 6 bases and J by 1 base, with 12 bases between them. From germline, CDR1 is SNHLY and CDR2 FYNNEI. CDR3 length: 14 amino acids. This PCR relied on a set of 60 Vbeta primers and 13 Jbeta primers. Generated by immunoSEQ multiplex PCR, the TCRdb table keeps only in-frame clones and is missing some. The data show roughly 100,000 clones, more than 60% seen once. This clone showed up just once. Its specificity is not known. Healthy bone marrow donors supplied every sample. The TCR sequence derives from a man between 40 and 49 years old in good health and CMV-seronegative. Sequenced sample: PBMCs. The chain recombines TRBV2 with TRBJ1-1, with D perhaps matching TRBD1 (5 bases). The CDR3 nucleotides are TGTGCCAGCAGGCCGGGACTCTGGAACACTGAAGCTTTCTTT. Translated: CASRPGLWNTEAFF.